A selection of T cell receptor beta chains follows, all from one sample in a study of molecular identifiers for immune sequencing clone quantification. TCRdb redid the calling of the PCR reads with MiXCR, one entry per CDR3 protein. The sample consists of approximately 590,000 distinct CDR3 sequences, over 25% of them appearing once. Sequencing used naive CD8+ T cells from blood, with Jurkat cell RNA spiked in. The source of these receptors is a human donor in good health. Some libraries in this study had Jurkat cell RNA spiked in. Both conserved end residues are part of each CDR3. A D gene is named only where the DNA matches it firmly. Expanded clones are given a class, and other clones once, few, many or no size at all.

V gene	D gene	clone size	J gene	CDR3 DNA	CDR3 protein
TRBV19	.	once	TRBJ1-5	TGTGCCAGTAGTGTGGGAAGCGGACAGCCCCCGCATTTT	CASSVGSGQPPHF
TRBV28	.	few	TRBJ2-1	TGTGCCAGCAGCATAGCGGAGAGCTCCTACAATGAGCAGTTCTTC	CASSIAESSYNEQFF
TRBV20-1	.	.	TRBJ2-7	TGCAGTGCTAAAGAATCGGGAACCTACGAGCAGTACTTC	CSAKESGTYEQYF
TRBV12-3/TRBV12-4	.	few	TRBJ1-1	TGTGCCAGCACCCCACCGTGGGGGGGCGCGATCACTGAAGCTTTCTTT	CASTPPWGGAITEAFF
TRBV20-1	TRBD1	few	TRBJ1-3	TGCAGTGCTGTGGACAGGGAGGAGGGAAACACCATATATTTT	CSAVDREEGNTIYF
TRBV4-2	.	.	TRBJ2-7	TGTGCCAGCAGCCAAGACCAGCACTACGAGCCGTACTTC	CASSQDQHYEPYF
TRBV2	TRBD1	.	TRBJ1-1	TGTGCCAGCAGTGTGGGGGCAGGGGGCGATCGGACTGAAGCTTTCTTT	CASSVGAGGDRTEAFF
TRBV10-3	.	few	TRBJ2-5	TGTGCCATCAGTGATCGACTAGAAGAGACCCAGTACTTC	CAISDRLEETQYF
TRBV20-1	.	many	TRBJ2-7	TGCAGTGCTAGAGATTTCGAGGGAACCTCCTACGAGCAGTACTTC	CSARDFEGTSYEQYF
TRBV4-1	.	.	TRBJ2-3	TGCGCCAGCAGCCAGCCCCTGGTCCTGGAGAGAGATACGCAGTATTTT	CASSQPLVLERDTQYF
TRBV5-4	TRBD2	few	TRBJ2-3	TGTGCCAGCAGCTTGGCGGGACTAGCGGGGTTCTACACAGATACGCAGTATTTT	CASSLAGLAGFYTDTQYF
TRBV12-3/TRBV12-4	.	.	TRBJ1-6	TGTGCCAGCAGTTTTGGCATTCCCTTAGGCCCCCTCCACTTT	CASSFGIPLGPLHF
TRBV6-1	.	many	TRBJ2-7	TGTGCCAGCAGTCTCCGGGACTCATACTACGAGCAGTACTTC	CASSLRDSYYEQYF
TRBV6-6	.	.	TRBJ2-1	TGTGCCAGCAGTTACGTACAGTGGGCGGATGAGCAGTTCTTC	CASSYVQWADEQFF
TRBV19	TRBD2	.	TRBJ2-7	TGTGCCAGTAGTGAGGGACTACCCACCTACGAGCAGTACTTC	CASSEGLPTYEQYF
TRBV4-1	.	many	TRBJ2-7	TGCGCCAGCAGCCAAGAGTCCGGGACCTACGAGCAGTACTTC	CASSQESGTYEQYF
TRBV6-2/TRBV6-3	.	.	TRBJ2-1	TGTGCCAGCAGTTCCCCCCATGCGCAGTTCTTC	CASSSPHAQFF
TRBV6-2/TRBV6-3	TRBD1	few	TRBJ1-5	TGTGCCAGCAGTTTTCGGACAGGGGGCGCTTATGGCAATCAGCCCCAGCATTTT	CASSFRTGGAYGNQPQHF
TRBV27	TRBD2	many	TRBJ2-7	TGTGCCAGCAGTTTATCTGGCGGGAGGACCTACGAGCAGTACTTC	CASSLSGGRTYEQYF
TRBV9	.	many	TRBJ1-6	TGTGCCAGCAGCGTAGAGCTGGGGAATTCACCCCTCCACTTT	CASSVELGNSPLHF
TRBV10-2	.	many	TRBJ2-1	TGCGCCAGCAGTGAGTCGGGTCTTGTGCTCTTC	CASSESGLVLF
TRBV5-8	.	many	TRBJ2-3	TGTGCCAGCAACCTCCCTTACGACGGGCTAGCTTCGGATACGCAGTATTTT	CASNLPYDGLASDTQYF
TRBV12-3/TRBV12-4	.	many	TRBJ2-2	TGTGCCAGCAGTCCCGCCGGGACGGTCACCGGGGAGCTGTTTTTT	CASSPAGTVTGELFF
TRBV27	TRBD2	.	TRBJ2-7	TGTGCCAGCAGTTTAGTTTTCGGGAGGGCGTCCTACGAGCAGTACTTC	CASSLVFGRASYEQYF
TRBV4-1	.	many	TRBJ2-7	TGCGCCAGCAGAGGGGAAGCCTACGAGCAGTACTTC	CASRGEAYEQYF
TRBV7-2	.	many	TRBJ2-2	TGTGCCAGCAGCCCGACGCAGAGCGACACCGGGGAGCTGTTTTTT	CASSPTQSDTGELFF
TRBV7-2	.	.	TRBJ1-6	TGTGCCAGCAGCTTAGCCCTCCTCATAAGCCCCTATAATTCACCCCTCCACTTT	CASSLALLISPYNSPLHF
TRBV6-2/TRBV6-3	.	.	TRBJ2-3	TGTGCCAGCAGTTACGTATGGTTCGGGGATACGCAGTATTTT	CASSYVWFGDTQYF
TRBV2	.	many	TRBJ1-1	TGTGCCAGCAAAGACTCCAGGGACACTGAAGCTTTCTTT	CASKDSRDTEAFF
TRBV20-1	.	.	TRBJ2-2	TGCAGTGCTAGATTGAGACAAGAGAACACCGGGGAGCTGTTTTTT	CSARLRQENTGELFF
TRBV28	.	many	TRBJ2-7	TGTGCCAGCAGCCCCACTGTAGCGAGGGCTTCCTACGAGCAGTACTTC	CASSPTVARASYEQYF
TRBV7-3	TRBD2	.	TRBJ2-1	TGTGCCGGCAGCTTAGCGGGATCAACCTACAATGAGCAGTTCTTC	CAGSLAGSTYNEQFF
TRBV6-5	.	many	TRBJ2-7	TGTGCCAGCGGTCTGACACGGAGCTACGAGCAGTACTTC	CASGLTRSYEQYF
TRBV28	.	.	TRBJ2-7	TGTGCCAGCAGTTTGAGGGGTCTAGTCGGGGTCTACGAGCAGTACTTC	CASSLRGLVGVYEQYF
TRBV7-6	.	.	TRBJ1-3	TGTGCCAGCAGCTCCCGTGAGGGTTCTGGAAACACCATATATTTT	CASSSREGSGNTIYF
TRBV19	.	.	TRBJ2-1	TGTGCCAGTAGTATAGCCTTCACGGGGGCGGGGTACAATGAGCAGTTCTTC	CASSIAFTGAGYNEQFF
TRBV7-8	TRBD2	.	TRBJ2-2	TGTGCCAGCAGCTTCCCTAGCGGGGGGGCGAACACCGGGGAGCTGTTTTTT	CASSFPSGGANTGELFF
TRBV24-1	.	.	TRBJ2-2	TGTGCCACCAGTAACAGGAGCACCGGGGAGCTGGTTTTT	CATSNRSTGELVF
TRBV2	.	few	TRBJ2-3	TGTGCCAGCAGTGATCTGGCGCCAGACCGCACAGATACGCAGTATTTT	CASSDLAPDRTDTQYF
TRBV7-9	TRBD1	many	TRBJ2-7	TGTGCCAGCAGCTCCCGGGACAGAGCCTACGAGCAGTACTTC	CASSSRDRAYEQYF
TRBV4-1	.	many	TRBJ2-3	TGCGCCAGCAGCCAAGGGGCGGGGCAGGGGACAGATACGCAGTATTTT	CASSQGAGQGTDTQYF
TRBV7-6	TRBD2	many	TRBJ2-3	TGTGCCAGCAGCCAACCACTAGCGGGAGGGGAGTTACATACGCAGTATTTT	CASSQPLAGGELHTQYF
TRBV6-5	TRBD1	few	TRBJ2-5	TGTGCCACCTCCCGGGGGACAGGGTGGTACCAAGAGACCCAGTACTTC	CATSRGTGWYQETQYF
TRBV4-3	.	many	TRBJ1-2	TGCGCCAGCAGCCAGCTAATCCACCCCCACTATGGCTACACCTTC	CASSQLIHPHYGYTF
TRBV27	.	.	TRBJ1-2	TGTGCCAGCAGTTTATCATGGGACGCCGATGGCTACACCTTC	CASSLSWDADGYTF
TRBV19	.	.	TRBJ2-3	TGTGCCAGTAGTATAGGGGGGGACAGACGAACAGATACGCAGTATTTT	CASSIGGDRRTDTQYF
TRBV12-3/TRBV12-4	.	few	TRBJ2-7	TGTGCCAGCATCAGCTCCGGATCCCACGAGCAGTACTTC	CASISSGSHEQYF
TRBV4-2	TRBD2	.	TRBJ2-3	TGTGCCTGCAGCCAAGGGACTAGCGGGAGCACAGATACGCAGTATTTT	CACSQGTSGSTDTQYF
TRBV27	.	many	TRBJ2-7	TGTGCCAGCAGTCCCCTCGGCCCCTCCTACGAGCAGTACTTC	CASSPLGPSYEQYF
TRBV27	TRBD2	few	TRBJ2-7	TGTGCCAGCAGTACCTTAGCGGGAGGCCCCCTCTACGAGCAGTACTTC	CASSTLAGGPLYEQYF
TRBV27	TRBD1	few	TRBJ2-1	TGTGGGTCTGGTCAGGGGGCTTACAATGAGCAGTTCTTC	CGSGQGAYNEQFF